This entry lists 7 T cell receptor beta chains sequenced from one sample in a study of blood T cell repertoires in COVID-19. TCRdb keeps only in-frame clones here, not all; method: immunoSEQ multiplex PCR. The data show 120,000 or so clones, 90% seen once. Material: peripheral blood. The receptors here all came from a woman aged 55-70 years with COVID-19, enrolled during active disease.

The V call is TRBV3-1 (or the pseudogene TRBV3-2), the J call TRBJ2-1; D is possibly TRBD1 (6 bases). Between the trimmed V and J ends, which lost 0 bases and 0 bases, there was a span of 9 bases. Germline V gives CDR1 LGHDT, CDR2 YNNKEL (reference sequence). The CDR3 has 16 residues. The CDR3 DNA reads TGTGCCAGCAGCCAAGACAGGGGTCTCTCCTACAATGAGCAGTTCTTC. It codes for CASSQDRGLSYNEQFF.

The table lists this clone with a few counts. The genes are TRBV18 and TRBJ1-2; possible D gene TRBD1, 6 bases. In germline, CDR1 is KGHSH, CDR2 LQKENI. V lost 2 bases to trimming and J lost 6 bases, with 16 bases between them. CDR3 length: 15 residues. The CDR3 is CASSPLVRGGDGYTF. Written as DNA, the CDR3 is TGTGCCAGCTCACCATTGGTCAGGGGTGGAGATGGCTACACCTTC.

This chain joins TRBV19 and TRBJ2-1, with D perhaps matching TRBD1 (6 bases). The CDR3 runs 13 residues. CDR1 is LNHDA, CDR2 SQIVND, per germline (reference sequence). The V and J ends lost 6 bases and 10 bases respectively, with 16 bases between them. The CDR3 is CASSQNRVQEQFF. For the CDR3, the DNA is TGTGCCAGTAGCCAAAACAGGGTTCAAGAGCAGTTCTTC.

The rearrangement joins TRBV29-1 to TRBJ2-1; no clear D. The V end was cut by 3 bases, the J end by 0 bases, with 9 bases between. Germline V CDR1 and CDR2: SQVTM, ANQGSEA. This CDR3 is built from 14 residues. The CDR3 nucleotides are TGCAGCGTTGAGGCGGTGAGCTCCTACAATGAGCAGTTCTTC. Translation gives CSVEAVSSYNEQFF.

A single count supports this clone. The chain joins TRBV19 to TRBJ1-5, with 8 bases identical to TRBD1. The ends lost 3 bases at V and 7 bases at J; junction bases unmatched: 5. Per the germline V gene, CDR1 is LNHDA and CDR2 is SQIVND (reference sequence). This CDR3 is built from 14 residues. CDR3 in amino acids: CASSMGQVGQPQHF. The CDR3 region has the DNA TGTGCCAGTAGTATGGGACAGGTCGGACAGCCCCAGCATTTT.

The V and J genes are TRBV19 and TRBJ2-3, with 8 bases aligning to TRBD1. After removal of 3 bases from V and 1 base from J, the junction contained 0 bases not matched to a gene. CDR3 length: 14 amino acids. The germline V gene encodes CDR1 LNHDA and CDR2 SQIVND (reference sequence). The CDR3 sequence is CASSMTGGTDTQYF. In DNA form, the CDR3 reads TGTGCCAGTAGTATGACAGGGGGCACAGATACGCAGTATTTT.

The V call is TRBV20-1, the J call TRBJ1-1, with no clear D. The V end was cut by 1 base, the J end by 6 bases, with 6 bases between. The CDR3 contains 11 residues. CDR1 and CDR2 from the germline V gene are DFQATT and SNEGSKA (reference sequence). The DNA for the CDR3 is TGCAGTGCTAGAGCCGTTGCTGAAGCTTTCTTT. This sequence encodes CSARAVAEAFF.